These 9 T cell receptor beta chains came from one sample sequenced in a study of cytomegalovirus exposure and HLA in healthy donors. The study ran its PCR with 60 Vbeta and 13 Jbeta primers. Here immunoSEQ multiplex PCR was the method, and the copy in TCRdb shows in-frame clones only, minus some. This table has about 150,000 clones, around 79% appearing once. The specimen was PBMCs. These receptors all come from a man aged 30-40 years in good health and CMV-seropositive.

This chain connects TRBV6-5 to TRBJ1-3; possibly TRBD1 for D (6 bases). The CDR3 consists of 14 residues. V was shortened by 7 bases and J by 0 bases, with 10 bases between the two germline ends. From germline, CDR1 is MNHEY and CDR2 SVGAGI. CDR3 protein: CASKGGDSGNTIYF. The CDR3 DNA reads as TGTGCCAGCAAAGGGGGAGACTCTGGAAACACCATATATTTT.

V gene TRBV6-1 combines with J gene TRBJ1-2; no clear D gene. Germline CDR1 and CDR2: MNHNS and SASEGT. The CDR3 runs 12 residues. The ends were cut back, 7 bases at V and 4 bases at J, with 10 bases in the middle. The CDR3 DNA sequence: TGTGCCAGCACCACATCCCCCTATGGCTACACCTTC. Protein product: CASTTSPYGYTF.

J is TRBJ1-1 and V is TRBV7-2, with D possibly TRBD1 on 5 matching bases. V was clipped by 4 bases and J by 0 bases, with 9 bases between them. The CDR3 runs 14 residues. The germline CDR1 and CDR2 sequences are SGHTA and FQGNSA. The CDR3 loop reads CASSSRQMNTEAFF. DNA of the CDR3: TGTGCCAGCAGCTCCCGACAGATGAACACTGAAGCTTTCTTT. The complete variable domain, with remaining parts taken from reference TRBV7-2 and TRBJ1-1, reads GAGVSQSPSNKVTEKGKDVELRCDPISGHTALYWYRQSLGQGLEFLIYFQGNSAPDKSGLPSDRFSAERTGGSVSTLTIQRTQQEDSAVYLCASSSRQMNTEAFFGQGTRLTVV.

This chain connects TRBV27 to TRBJ2-3; D might be TRBD2 (5 bases). Germline assignment: CDR1 MNHEY and CDR2 SMNVEV (reference sequence). CDR3 length: 13 amino acids. The ends were cut back, 3 bases at V and 4 bases at J, with 8 bases in the middle. The CDR3 here is CASSFHSADTQYF. The CDR3 DNA reads as TGTGCCAGCAGTTTTCATAGCGCAGATACGCAGTATTTT.

The chain recombines TRBV9 with TRBJ1-6; TRBD1 matches 8 bases. This CDR3 has 17 amino acids. Germline loops: CDR1 SGDLS, CDR2 YYNGEE. The V gene end was trimmed by 2 bases and the J gene end by 4 bases; junction bases not matched to a gene: 8. CDR3 amino acids: CASSVLDRADYNSPLHF. DNA of the CDR3: TGTGCCAGCAGCGTTTTGGACAGGGCCGATTATAATTCACCCCTCCACTTT.

The chain couples TRBV28 to TRBJ1-3; D unclear. Trimming shortened V by 2 bases and J by 3 bases, and 11 bases separated the two germline ends. CDR3 length equals 15 residues. CDR1 is MDHEN, CDR2 SYDVKM, per germline. CDR3 coding DNA: TGTGCCAGCAGTTTACCGGGAACTGGTGGAAACACCATATATTTT. This sequence encodes CASSLPGTGGNTIYF. Complete variable domain (other parts from reference TRBV28 and TRBJ1-3): DVKVTQSSRYLVKRTGEKVFLECVQDMDHENMFWYRQDPGLGLRLIYFSYDVKMKEKGDIPEGYSVSREKKERFSLILESASTNQTSMYLCASSLPGTGGNTIYFGEGSWLTVV.

The chain combines TRBV27 with TRBJ2-6; perhaps TRBD2 as D (6 bases). CDR1 is MNHEY, CDR2 SMNVEV, per germline (reference sequence). The CDR3 runs to 15 residues. V lost 3 bases and J 3 bases, leaving 9 bases between the germline ends. This CDR3 is CASSFRGGGANVLTF. The CDR3 DNA reads as TGTGCCAGCAGTTTTAGGGGAGGTGGGGCCAACGTCCTGACTTTC.

This clone was counted a single time. The chain links TRBV12-5 to TRBJ2-7; the match to TRBD2 covers 9 bases. V trimming: 7 bases; J trimming: 7 bases; junction bases outside the gene matches: 11. The CDR3 consists of 14 residues. Germline lookup yields CDR1 LGHNT and CDR2 FRNRAP. The CDR3 sequence: CASALLAGAGEQYF. CDR3 DNA: TGTGCTAGTGCCCTTTTAGCGGGAGCGGGAGAGCAGTACTTC.

V gene TRBV9 combines with J gene TRBJ2-7; 9 nucleotides match TRBD1. This CDR3 has 15 residues. The junction had 10 bases not matched to a gene; V was cut back by 2 bases and J by 7 bases. Germline values: CDR1 SGDLS, CDR2 YYNGEE. This chain's CDR3 is CASSVSGTGLGEQYF. In DNA, the CDR3 is TGTGCCAGCAGCGTTTCCGGGACAGGGTTGGGGGAGCAGTACTTC.